Reported below is one TCR beta chain. Other nucleotide sequences in the sample specify the same CDR3. Per germline, CDR1 MNHEY and CDR2 SVGAGI. J lost 4 bases, V lost 4 bases, and 5 bases had no gene match. The CDR3 consists of 15 residues. Both subsets, CD45RA+ naive and CD45RA-negative memory, were split from the CD4+ cells. The data were taken from a study of shared clonotypes between healthy human individuals. This table comes from immunoSEQ multiplex PCR, and its TCRdb copy is limited to in-frame clones, with some not included. The sample lists about 2,500,000 clones, approximately 94% occurring once.

The source material was naive CD4+ T cells sorted from blood. The subset here: CD45RA+ positively selected. The sequence came from a man younger than 35 in good health. The chain combines TRBV6-5 with TRBJ1-3; 9 nucleotides match TRBD1. CDR3 nucleotides: TGTGCCAGCAGTTCGGGACAGGGTACGGGAAACACCATATATTTT. Its protein is CASSSGQGTGNTIYF.